One and the same sample provided the 15 T cell receptor beta chains below, sequenced in a study of T-cell memory formation after mild COVID-19. TCRdb re-called the 5' RACE reads through MiXCR, storing one row per CDR3 protein. The sample has some 210,000 distinct CDR3 sequences, around 27% seen once. Sequences were obtained from PBMCs or a T cell subset sorted from them (not recorded which). Every receptor here comes from an adult woman who had mild COVID-19 (a few samples of this study predate the infection). Cell type and time point are not known.

The chain carries TRBV29-1 and TRBJ1-5; D possibly corresponds to TRBD1 (5 bases). There are 13 residues in the CDR3. Trimming took off 4 bases at V and 3 bases at J, with 10 bases between the two ends. Germline CDR1 reads SQVTM; CDR2 reads ANQGSEA. The DNA for the CDR3 is TGCAGCGTTGCTGGGGCAGTCAATCAGCCCCAGCATTTT. It yields the protein CSVAGAVNQPQHF.

This clonotype was counted only a few times. The chain employs TRBV7-8 and TRBJ2-1, with a possible D match to TRBD1 (6 bases). The germline gives CDR1 SGHVS, CDR2 FQNEAQ. The CDR3 covers 14 residues. Between the trimmed V and J ends, which lost 8 bases and 4 bases, there was a span of 15 bases. The CDR3 region has the DNA TGTGCCAGCCGGTCGACAGGCCGATACAATGAGCAGTTCTTC. It is translated as CASRSTGRYNEQFF.

CDR3: CSLYQGAGETQYF. The DNA for the CDR3 is TGCAGCCTCTACCAGGGGGCTGGGGAGACCCAGTACTTC. The chain couples TRBV29-1 to TRBJ2-5, with 8 bases matching TRBD1. CDR1 is SQVTM and CDR2 is ANQGSEA in the germline V gene. This CDR3 spans 13 amino acids. The V segment lost 8 bases and the J segment 5 bases; nucleotides outside the gene matches: 10.

The chain employs TRBV21-1 and TRBJ2-7; TRBD2, the table's D call, was not compared with the DNA. TRBV21-1 is deemed a pseudogene. This CDR3 spans 16 amino acids. CDR3 in DNA: TGTGCCAGCAGCACCCGAGAGGCAGGGCCCTCCTACGAGCAGTACTTC. Translated: CASSTREAGPSYEQYF.

The rearrangement joins TRBV5-1 to TRBJ2-1; TRBD2 agrees at 7 bases. V lost 4 bases to trimming and J lost 0 bases; unmatched junction nucleotides: 13. Germline V gives CDR1 SGHRS, CDR2 YFSETQ. CDR3 length: 18 residues. CDR3 residues: CASSPDVMRTSSYNEQFF. The CDR3 DNA sequence: TGCGCCAGCAGCCCGGATGTTATGCGGACTAGCTCCTACAATGAGCAGTTCTTC.

The chain joins TRBV5-5 to TRBJ2-3, with a possible D match to TRBD2 (5 bases). Per germline, CDR1 SGHKS and CDR2 YYEKEE (reference sequence). There are 16 residues in the CDR3. Trimming left V 2 bases short and J 2 bases short, with 15 bases between. CDR3 in amino acids: CASSFEGFVITDTQYF. CDR3 DNA sequence: TGTGCCAGCAGCTTTGAGGGATTCGTGATCACAGATACGCAGTATTTT.

V usage is TRBV7-9 and J usage is TRBJ1-3; TRBD1 matches 8 bases. V trimming: 5 bases; J trimming: 2 bases; junction bases outside the gene matches: 8. Germline values: CDR1 SEHNR, CDR2 FQNEAQ (reference sequence). The CDR3 spans 16 residues. The CDR3 DNA follows: TGTGCCAGCAGCCCCCCGGACAGGGAGGCTGGAAACACCATATATTTT. This codes for CASSPPDREAGNTIYF.

This chain uses TRBV4-3 with TRBJ2-7; 12 bases map to TRBD2. Germline V gene sequence: CDR1 LGHNA, CDR2 YSLEER. The V segment lost 1 base and the J segment 12 bases; nucleotides outside the gene matches: 7. CDR3 length equals 14 residues. CDR3 nucleotides: TGCGCCAGCAGCCAAGGACTAGCGGGAGAAAGTTTGTACTTC. It codes for CASSQGLAGESLYF.

The gene calls are TRBV7-9 and TRBJ2-3; D tentatively fits TRBD1 or TRBD2 (5 bases each). This CDR3 region has 15 residues. V shed 5 bases and J shed 6 bases, with 18 bases lying between them. From germline, CDR1 is SEHNR and CDR2 FQNEAQ (reference sequence). The CDR3 DNA follows: TGTGCCAGCAGCCTATCTGGACCCGAGGGGGATACGCAGTATTTT. Amino acid sequence: CASSLSGPEGDTQYF.

This clonotype was seen only a few times. This chain connects TRBV9 to TRBJ2-7; the match to TRBD2 covers 7 bases. CDR3 length: 15 residues. Looked up from germline, CDR1 is SGDLS and CDR2 is YYNGEE. The V segment lost 4 bases and the J segment 6 bases; nucleotides outside the gene matches: 13. The CDR3: CASSTSSGSFSEQYF. For the CDR3, the DNA is TGTGCCAGCAGCACATCTAGCGGTAGCTTTTCCGAGCAGTACTTC.

The rearrangement links TRBV5-1 to TRBJ2-1; D may be TRBD1 (6 bases). Trimming removed 4 bases at V and 7 bases at J, with 9 bases between. The CDR3 totals 12 residues. Germline assignment: CDR1 SGHRS and CDR2 YFSETQ. CDR3 sequence reads: CASSGQGNEQFF. Here the CDR3 DNA reads TGCGCCAGCAGCGGTCAGGGGAATGAGCAGTTCTTC. The entire variable domain, with the rest obtained from reference TRBV5-1 and TRBJ2-1, is as follows: KAGVTQTPRYLIKTRGQQVTLSCSPISGHRSVSWYQQTPGQGLQFLFEYFSETQRNKGNFPGRFSGRQFSNSRSEMNVSTLELGDSALYLCASSGQGNEQFFGPGTRLTVL.

This clonotype was seen only a few times. The chain recombines TRBV20-1 with TRBJ1-5; the match to TRBD1 covers 9 bases. The CDR3 length is 14 residues. J gave up 3 bases and V 1 base, and 1 base lay outside the gene matches. Germline lookup yields CDR1 DFQATT and CDR2 SNEGSKA (reference sequence). The CDR3 DNA follows: TGCAGTGCTAGAGGGGACAGGGACAATCAGCCCCAGCATTTT. It encodes CSARGDRDNQPQHF.

This clonotype appeared a few times. The rearrangement uses TRBV9 and TRBJ2-4; 8 bases are shared with TRBD2. The germline gives CDR1 SGDLS, CDR2 YYNGEE. The CDR3 runs 18 residues. V trimming: 0 bases; J trimming: 3 bases; junction bases outside the gene matches: 11. Here the CDR3 reads CASSVVPGGPGVKNIQYF. CDR3 DNA sequence: TGTGCCAGCAGCGTAGTCCCGGGAGGGCCGGGAGTCAAAAACATTCAGTACTTC.

The genes are TRBV6-2 or TRBV6-3 and TRBJ2-7, with 9 bases fitting TRBD2. V lost 10 bases and J lost 7; bases outside the gene matches: 8. Germline lookup yields CDR1 MNHEY and CDR2 SVGEGT. The CDR3 contains 12 residues. The CDR3 loop is CATDSGGIEQYF. Here the CDR3 DNA reads TGTGCCACCGACAGCGGGGGGATAGAGCAGTACTTC.

The rearrangement joins TRBV5-6 to TRBJ2-5; D might be TRBD2 (5 bases). V lost 4 bases and J 5 bases, leaving 15 bases between the germline ends. Germline V gene lookup returns CDR1 SGHDT and CDR2 YYEEEE. The CDR3 loop spans 14 amino acids. The CDR3 is CASSLRALGETQYF. Here the CDR3 DNA reads TGTGCCAGCAGCCTGAGGGCCCTGGGGGAGACCCAGTACTTC.